This T cell receptor beta chain was captured in a study of cytomegalovirus exposure and HLA in healthy donors. Study-wide results and limits: Differences between HLA loci emerged in a later analysis of TCR association rates, with DRB1 most and HLA-C fewest. A later analysis appeared to link common viral pathogens to several of the most significant clusters. 150 to 200 TCR beta chains were listed as cytomegalovirus-associated.

Comments on this clone: Antigen unknown.

The germline V gene has CDR1 MNHNY and CDR2 SVGAGI (reference sequence). The CDR3 covers 16 residues. With 5 bases clipped from V and 4 bases from J, the junction kept 10 bases outside the gene matches. Use of 60 Vbeta and 13 Jbeta primers characterized the PCR. Only in-frame clones appear in the TCRdb table, and some are missing; sequencing was by immunoSEQ multiplex PCR. The sample lists under 200,000 clones; around two thirds were seen once. Every donor was a healthy person donating bone marrow. The sequencing sample was made of PBMCs. The J gene is TRBJ2-2, the V gene TRBV6-6; 7 bases line up with TRBD1. The TCR originated in a man aged 35 to 55 in good health and CMV-seronegative. CDR3 amino acids: CASSTSKTGITGELFF. CDR3 DNA sequence: TGTGCCAGCAGTACCTCCAAGACAGGGATCACCGGGGAGCTGTTTTTT.